This T cell receptor (beta chain) was profiled in a study of T cell responses to AZD1222 COVID-19 vaccine. Clones were sequenced by immunoSEQ multiplex PCR, and TCRdb holds only the in-frame ones, with some missing. Of about 110,000 clones listed, approximately 88% are singletons. A word on this clone: Its antigen is unidentified.

Study-level points and caveats: Repertoire sampling happened only post peak T cell response.

V shed 5 bases and J shed 9 bases, with 14 bases lying between them. Germline values: CDR1 LNHDA, CDR2 SQIVND (reference sequence). This CDR3 contains 13 residues. The sequenced sample was peripheral blood, obtained on day 0 of MenACWY control vaccination. The chain recombines TRBV19 with TRBJ2-1; D is ambiguous. The receptor was isolated from an adult in good health. The CDR3 DNA is TGTGCCAGTAGTCGGCTAGTTTTCAGTGAGCAGTTCTTC. As protein: CASSRLVFSEQFF.